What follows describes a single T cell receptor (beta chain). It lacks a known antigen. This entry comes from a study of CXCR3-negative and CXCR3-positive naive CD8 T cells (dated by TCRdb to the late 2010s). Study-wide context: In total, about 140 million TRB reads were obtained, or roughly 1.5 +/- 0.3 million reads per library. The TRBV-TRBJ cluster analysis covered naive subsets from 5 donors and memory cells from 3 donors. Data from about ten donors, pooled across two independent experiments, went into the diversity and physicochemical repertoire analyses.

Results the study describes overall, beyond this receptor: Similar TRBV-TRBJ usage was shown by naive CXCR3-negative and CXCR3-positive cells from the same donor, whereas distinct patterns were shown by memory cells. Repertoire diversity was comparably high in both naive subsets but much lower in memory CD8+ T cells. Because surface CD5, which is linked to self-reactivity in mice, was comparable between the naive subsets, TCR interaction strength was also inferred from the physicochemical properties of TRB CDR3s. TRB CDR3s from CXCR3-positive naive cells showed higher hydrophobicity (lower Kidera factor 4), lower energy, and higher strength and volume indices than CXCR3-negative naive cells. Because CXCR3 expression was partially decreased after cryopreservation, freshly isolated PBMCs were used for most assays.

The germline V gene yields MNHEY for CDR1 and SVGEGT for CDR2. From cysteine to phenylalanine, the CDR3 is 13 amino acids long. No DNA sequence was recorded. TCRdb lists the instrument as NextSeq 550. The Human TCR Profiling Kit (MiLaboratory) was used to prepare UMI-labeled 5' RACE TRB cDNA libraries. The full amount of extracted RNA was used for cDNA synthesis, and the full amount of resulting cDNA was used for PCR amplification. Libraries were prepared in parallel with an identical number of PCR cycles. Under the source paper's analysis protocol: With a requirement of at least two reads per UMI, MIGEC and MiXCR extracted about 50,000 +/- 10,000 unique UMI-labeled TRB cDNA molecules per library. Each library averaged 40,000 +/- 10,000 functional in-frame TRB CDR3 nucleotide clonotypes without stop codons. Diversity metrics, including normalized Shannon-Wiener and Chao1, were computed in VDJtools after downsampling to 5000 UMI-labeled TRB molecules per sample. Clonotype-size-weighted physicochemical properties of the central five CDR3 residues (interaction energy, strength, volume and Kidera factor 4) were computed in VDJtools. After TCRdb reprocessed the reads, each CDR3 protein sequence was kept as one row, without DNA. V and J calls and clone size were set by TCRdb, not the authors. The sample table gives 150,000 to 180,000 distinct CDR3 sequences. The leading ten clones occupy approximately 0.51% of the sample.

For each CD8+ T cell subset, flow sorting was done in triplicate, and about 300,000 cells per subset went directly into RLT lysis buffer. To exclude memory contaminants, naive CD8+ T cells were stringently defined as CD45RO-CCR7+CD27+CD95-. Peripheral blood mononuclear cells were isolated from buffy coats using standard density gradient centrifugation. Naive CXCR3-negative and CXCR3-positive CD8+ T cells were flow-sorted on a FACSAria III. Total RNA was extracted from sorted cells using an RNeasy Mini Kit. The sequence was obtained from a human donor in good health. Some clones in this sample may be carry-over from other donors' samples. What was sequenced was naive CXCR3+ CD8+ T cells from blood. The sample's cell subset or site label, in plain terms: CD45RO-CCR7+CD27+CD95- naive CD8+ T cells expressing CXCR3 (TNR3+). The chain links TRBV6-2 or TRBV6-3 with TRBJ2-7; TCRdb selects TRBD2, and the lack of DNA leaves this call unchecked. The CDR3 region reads CASTPGTSYEQYF.